Listed here are 26 T cell receptor beta chains from one sample, sequenced in a study of blood T cell repertoires in COVID-19. Some clones are missing from TCRdb's copy, which holds only in-frame ones; the method was immunoSEQ multiplex PCR. Of under 200,000 clones in the sample, 70% to 90% were seen once. Sequencing was done on a sample of peripheral blood. The receptor source for this set is a man aged 55 to 70 with active or convalescent COVID-19.

This chain links TRBV11-2 with TRBJ1-1; D gene unclear. The CDR3 extends over 14 amino acids. Germline V gives CDR1 SGHAT, CDR2 FQNNGV. The germline V and J ends were trimmed by 6 bases and 0 bases, with 11 bases remaining between them. CDR3: CASRRTPMNTEAFF. In DNA, the CDR3 is TGTGCCAGCAGGAGGACTCCTATGAACACTGAAGCTTTCTTT.

This rearrangement joins TRBV6-1 to TRBJ2-7; a weak D match, TRBD2 (7 bases). Germline values: CDR1 MNHNS, CDR2 SASEGT. The CDR3 runs 14 residues. The ends were cut back, 2 bases at V and 8 bases at J, with 16 bases in the middle. The CDR3 region is CASSELGRGTQQYF. The CDR3 region has the DNA TGTGCCAGCAGTGAACTAGGGAGGGGGACTCAGCAGTACTTC.

This clone was seen just once. This sequence joins TRBV7-2 and TRBJ1-2; a possible D gene is TRBD1 (5 bases). This CDR3 has 13 residues. The V and J ends lost 5 bases and 4 bases respectively, with 11 bases between them. In germline, CDR1 is SGHTA, CDR2 FQGNSA. CDR3 region: CASSLQELYGYTF. CDR3 sequence (DNA): TGTGCCAGCAGCCTACAGGAACTCTATGGCTACACCTTC.

This clone appeared once. In DNA form, the CDR3 reads TGTGCCAGTAGTATAACCCCTGGACAGGCAGGACAGCCCCAGCATTTT. This translates into CASSITPGQAGQPQHF. This chain joins TRBV19 and TRBJ1-5, with 7 bases lining up with TRBD1. The CDR3 sequence is 16 residues long. Per the germline V gene, CDR1 is LNHDA and CDR2 is SQIVND (reference sequence). V gave up 2 bases and J gave up 7 bases; unmatched junction bases: 11.

The chain employs TRBV7-9 and TRBJ2-5; 9 bases line up with TRBD2. Germline lookup yields CDR1 SEHNR and CDR2 FQNEAQ (reference sequence). V lost 5 bases and J lost 5; bases outside the gene matches: 9. The CDR3 extends over 15 amino acids. The CDR3 here is CASSKDAGGSETQYF. The CDR3 coding sequence is TGTGCCAGCAGCAAAGACGCGGGGGGGTCCGAGACCCAGTACTTC.

The V gene is TRBV7-2, the J gene TRBJ1-3; TRBD1 might be the D (5 bases). V was trimmed by 5 bases and J by 0 bases, leaving 14 bases between them. Germline V CDR1 and CDR2: SGHTA, FQGNSA. CDR3 size: 16 residues. CDR3 nucleotide sequence: TGTGCCAGCAGCCGGGGACTGTCGGCCTCTGGAAACACCATATATTTT. It translates to CASSRGLSASGNTIYF.

Turning to this clone: This specimen includes other DNA sequences encoding the same CDR3. CDR3 in DNA: TGTGCCAGCAGCCTCAGGGGTTCTAACTATGGCTACACCTTC. This sequence encodes CASSLRGSNYGYTF. This chain uses TRBV5-4 with TRBJ1-2; maybe TRBD1 (6 bases). V lost 4 bases, J lost 0 bases, and 10 bases lay in between. This CDR3 contains 14 residues. Germline CDR1 reads SGHNT; CDR2 reads YYREEE (reference sequence). The complete variable domain, with remaining parts taken from reference TRBV5-4 and TRBJ1-2, reads ETGVTQSPTHLIKTRGQQVTLRCSSQSGHNTVSWYQQALGQGPQFIFQYYREEENGRGNFPPRFSGLQFPNYSSELNVNALELDDSALYLCASSLRGSNYGYTFGSGTRLTVV.

The V call is TRBV6-5, the J call TRBJ1-1; 7 bases match TRBD1. CDR1 is MNHEY, CDR2 SVGAGI, per germline. The CDR3 loop spans 14 amino acids. V lost 2 bases and J lost 7; bases outside the gene matches: 7. CDR3 sequence reads: CASSYLTGSDEAFF. The CDR3, as DNA: TGTGCCAGCAGTTACCTGACAGGGAGCGATGAAGCTTTCTTT.

V gene TRBV5-5 combines with J gene TRBJ2-5, with 8 bases fitting TRBD2. The CDR3 sequence is 12 residues long. V trimming: 5 bases; J trimming: 13 bases; junction bases outside the gene matches: 10. Germline V gene lookup returns CDR1 SGHKS and CDR2 YYEKEE (reference sequence). CDR3 protein: CASRFPGLGSYF. CDR3 DNA sequence: TGTGCCAGCAGATTTCCGGGACTAGGATCGTACTTC.

The chain carries TRBV9 and TRBJ2-2; D is perhaps TRBD2 (6 bases). Germline-derived CDR1 and CDR2 are SGDLS and YYNGEE. The CDR3 totals 17 residues. The V and J ends lost 4 bases and 4 bases respectively, with 20 bases between them. This CDR3 is CASSPRDLPSGTGELFF. The CDR3 bases are TGTGCCAGCAGCCCCAGGGACTTGCCGAGCGGCACCGGGGAGCTGTTTTTT.

This chain links TRBV2 with TRBJ1-2; D is undetermined. This CDR3 has 12 residues. The ends were cut back, 10 bases at V and 4 bases at J, with 13 bases in the middle. Germline loops: CDR1 SNHLY, CDR2 FYNNEI. This chain's CDR3 is CATSVSPYGYTF. CDR3 in DNA: TGTGCCACCTCTGTGAGTCCCTATGGCTACACCTTC. Using reference TRBV2 and TRBJ1-2 for the parts outside the CDR3, the full variable domain is EPEVTQTPSHQVTQMGQEVILRCVPISNHLYFYWYRQILGQKVEFLVSFYNNEISEKSEIFDDQFSVERPDGSNFTLKIRSTKLEDSAMYFCATSVSPYGYTFGSGTRLTVV.

The chain carries TRBV11-2 and TRBJ1-3, with TRBD1 matching 8 bases. The CDR3 loop spans 15 amino acids. The V gene end was trimmed by 6 bases and the J gene end by 0 bases; junction bases not matched to a gene: 4. Looked up from germline, CDR1 is SGHAT and CDR2 is FQNNGV. In nucleotides, the CDR3 is TGTGCCAGCAGTCGACAGGGGCTCTCTGGAAACACCATATATTTT. Translation gives CASSRQGLSGNTIYF.

There are a few counts of this clone. This rearrangement joins TRBV12-3 or TRBV12-4 to TRBJ1-2, with D unclear. The CDR3 spans 13 residues. V lost 5 bases and J lost 8, with 15 bases in between. CDR3 bases: TGTGCCAGCAGTCGCGACTCGTATCTCGGCTACACCTTC. Translated, it gives CASSRDSYLGYTF.

This chain uses TRBV5-1 with TRBJ1-6; D unresolved. The germline V gene has CDR1 SGHRS and CDR2 YFSETQ. This CDR3 is built from 17 residues. The V end was cut by 0 bases, the J end by 0 bases, with 10 bases between. CDR3 in amino acids: CASSLESRSSYNSPLHF. DNA for the CDR3: TGCGCCAGCAGCTTGGAGAGCCGTAGCTCCTATAATTCACCCCTCCACTTT.

The chain recombines TRBV10-3 with TRBJ2-6, with 8 nucleotides matching TRBD1. Germline CDR1 is ENHRY and CDR2 is SYGVKD. CDR3 length: 15 amino acids. V shed 3 bases, J shed 4 bases, and the junction held 2 bases outside the gene matches. Here the CDR3 DNA reads TGTGCCATCAGTGACAGGGGGCCCGGGGCCAACGTCCTGACTTTC. Its translation: CAISDRGPGANVLTF.

The chain carries TRBV5-5 and TRBJ1-2; 9 nucleotides agree with TRBD1. V lost 0 bases, J lost 8 bases, and 2 bases stayed unmatched. Per the germline V gene, CDR1 is SGHKS and CDR2 is YYEKEE (reference sequence). This CDR3 is 13 amino acids long. CDR3 sequence (DNA): TGTGCCAGCAGCTTGGGGACAGGGGACGGCTACACCTTC. Encoded protein: CASSLGTGDGYTF.

This chain connects TRBV5-8 to TRBJ2-2, with 14 nucleotides matching TRBD2. This CDR3 has 18 amino acids. The germline V gene encodes CDR1 SGHTS and CDR2 YDEGEE. With V trimmed by 1 base and J by 2 bases, 4 bases remained unmatched. CDR3 coding DNA: TGTGCCAGCAGCTTGTGGACTAGCGGGGGGTCAAACACCGGGGAGCTGTTTTTT. Translation: CASSLWTSGGSNTGELFF.

This clone was observed once. CDR3 loop: CASSLSRANEQFF. Here the CDR3 DNA reads TGTGCCAGCAGTTTATCGAGAGCGAATGAGCAGTTCTTC. The V gene is TRBV27, the J gene TRBJ2-1; D call uncertain. The CDR3 contains 13 residues. CDR1 MNHEY and CDR2 SMNVEV come from the germline V gene (reference sequence). V lost 0 bases and J lost 7, with 7 bases in between.

The chain couples TRBV5-1 to TRBJ2-3; D may be TRBD1 (6 bases). The CDR3 contains 15 residues. The V gene's germline CDR1 is SGHRS and CDR2 YFSETQ. Trimming pared 0 bases from V and 4 bases from J, leaving 12 bases between. The DNA for the CDR3 is TGCGCCAGCAGCTTGGTGGGGGCGACCTCAGATACGCAGTATTTT. Translated: CASSLVGATSDTQYF.

This chain connects TRBV5-4 to TRBJ2-7; 10 nucleotides align to TRBD1. Per germline, CDR1 SGHNT and CDR2 YYREEE (reference sequence). With 5 bases clipped from V and 6 bases from J, the junction kept 11 bases outside the gene matches. The CDR3 totals 15 residues. The CDR3 spells CASSRGQGDVSEQYF. In DNA, the CDR3 is TGTGCCAGCAGTCGAGGACAGGGGGACGTGTCCGAGCAGTACTTC.

In this sample, this clone turned up a few times. The genes are TRBV7-9 and TRBJ1-1, with a possible D match to TRBD1 (5 bases). The CDR3 loop spans 15 amino acids. Trimming pared 1 base from V and 0 bases from J, leaving 9 bases between. CDR1 is SEHNR and CDR2 is FQNEAQ in the germline V gene (reference sequence). The CDR3 sequence is CASSLVGGMNTEAFF. CDR3 nucleotides: TGTGCCAGCAGCTTAGTCGGGGGGATGAACACTGAAGCTTTCTTT. Full variable domain (rest looked up from reference TRBV7-9 and TRBJ1-1): DTGVSQNPRHKITKRGQNVTFRCDPISEHNRLYWYRQTLGQGPEFLTYFQNEAQLEKSRLLSDRFSAERPKGSFSTLEIQRTEQGDSAMYLCASSLVGGMNTEAFFGQGTRLTVV.

The genes are TRBV19 and TRBJ1-1; 10 bases match TRBD1. This CDR3 contains 15 residues. The trim removed 5 bases at V and 1 base at J, leaving 4 bases unmatched. Germline CDR1 reads LNHDA; CDR2 reads SQIVND (reference sequence). CDR3 in amino acids: CASSFRDRGNTEAFF. The DNA for the CDR3 is TGTGCCAGTAGTTTCCGGGACAGGGGGAACACTGAAGCTTTCTTT.

The V gene is TRBV6-5, the J gene TRBJ2-1; 7 bases are shared with TRBD1. Trimming took 6 bases from V and 8 from J; bases not matched to a gene: 10. Germline V gene sequence: CDR1 MNHEY, CDR2 SVGAGI. This CDR3 region has 14 residues. CDR3 nucleotides: TGTGCCAGCAGAGCTATGACAGGGTCCGATGAGCAGTTCTTC. Translation: CASRAMTGSDEQFF.

This clone was seen a few times. Other DNA sequences of this sample code for an identical CDR3. The chain recombines TRBV5-4 with TRBJ2-7, with TRBD1 matching over 9 bases. Unmatched junction bases numbered 0, after V lost 0 bases and J lost 2 bases. The germline V gene encodes CDR1 SGHNT and CDR2 YYREEE (reference sequence). The CDR3 is 14 amino acids. CDR3 sequence reads: CASSLGTGAYEQYF. The CDR3 nucleotides read TGTGCCAGCAGCTTGGGGACAGGGGCCTACGAGCAGTACTTC.

The J gene is TRBJ2-7, the V gene TRBV15; 10 nucleotides match TRBD2. With V trimmed by 0 bases and J by 0 bases, 5 bases remained unmatched. The germline V gene encodes CDR1 LNHNV and CDR2 YYDKDF (reference sequence). This CDR3 has 17 amino acids. The chain's CDR3 is CATSREASGGSSYEQYF. The CDR3 region has the DNA TGTGCCACCAGCAGAGAGGCTAGCGGGGGCAGCTCCTACGAGCAGTACTTC.

This chain links TRBV18 with TRBJ1-2, with 7 bases fitting TRBD1. Per germline, CDR1 KGHSH and CDR2 LQKENI. Trimming removed 4 bases from V and 6 bases from J; junction bases left unmatched: 8. CDR3 length equals 14 residues. CDR3 residues: CASSQRQGVDGYTF. The DNA of the CDR3 is TGTGCCAGCTCACAACGTCAGGGGGTGGATGGCTACACCTTC. The entire variable domain, with the rest obtained from reference TRBV18 and TRBJ1-2, is as follows: NAGVMQNPRHLVRRRGQEARLRCSPMKGHSHVYWYRQLPEEGLKFMVYLQKENIIDESGMPKERFSAEFPKEGPSILRIQQVVRGDSAAYFCASSQRQGVDGYTFGSGTRLTVV.